One sample yielded the 26 T cell receptor beta chains listed below, sequenced in a study of Ad26.COV2.S vaccination and SARS-CoV-2 variants (dated by TCRdb to 2020 to 2023). This specimen's treatment or condition label, per the study, means: around 19 received Ad26.COV2.S at low or high dose, single or two shots; about 5 received placebo; per-sample allocation not given. Repertoires of vaccine and placebo recipients were sequenced from samples taken on day 63 after the first injection. The protocol used for the library was the immunoSEQ multiplex PCR assay. The source is immuneACCESS, and TCRdb retained only in-frame sequences with V and J called. Part of the clones is not carried over; for the studies checked, unresolved V genes explain less than half of this, and the remainder is unexplained. Across this sample there are around 340,000 clones, with approximately 86% seen only once. The ten largest clones capture about 10% of the sample.

Here the sequenced sample was peripheral blood, taken in a trial of Ad26.COV2.S vaccine versus placebo. These TCRs come from a person between 18 and 65 years old who received the Ad26.COV2.S COVID-19 vaccine or a placebo.

The V and J genes are TRBV27 and TRBJ1-2; no definite D call. The CDR3 contains 13 residues. Trimming took off 4 bases at V and 4 bases at J, with 10 bases between the two ends. Germline CDR1 and CDR2: MNHEY and SMNVEV (reference sequence). For the CDR3, the DNA is TGTGCCAGCAGTTCGGGAGGATTCTATGGCTACACCTTC. This gives the protein CASSSGGFYGYTF.

This rearrangement joins TRBV10-3 to TRBJ1-6; TRBD1 matches at 9 bases. Germline loops: CDR1 ENHRY, CDR2 SYGVKD. The V and J ends lost 6 bases and 7 bases, in that order; junction bases with no gene match: 7. This CDR3 is built from 15 residues. CDR3 protein: CAIRNGTGINSPLHF. CDR3 nucleotide sequence: TGTGCCATCAGAAACGGGACAGGGATAAATTCACCCCTCCACTTT.

As regards this clone: The same CDR3 also results from other DNA sequences found in this sample. This chain joins TRBV5-1 and TRBJ2-5; D gene uncertain. Germline V gene lookup returns CDR1 SGHRS and CDR2 YFSETQ. The CDR3 loop spans 14 amino acids. V was trimmed by 0 bases and J by 2 bases, leaving 8 bases between them. The CDR3 DNA reads as TGCGCCAGCAGCTTGGGCGAGGTTCAAGAGACCCAGTACTTC. Its protein product is CASSLGEVQETQYF.

The gene calls are TRBV28 and TRBJ2-1; perhaps TRBD2 as D (6 bases). The CDR3 loop spans 15 amino acids. The V end was cut by 5 bases, the J end by 5 bases, with 16 bases between. CDR1 is MDHEN, CDR2 SYDVKM, per germline. CDR3 protein: CASSPRVAANNEQFF. CDR3 coding DNA: TGTGCCAGCAGTCCTCGTGTAGCGGCCAACAATGAGCAGTTCTTC.

The chain carries TRBV19 and TRBJ2-2; the D gene is possibly TRBD2 (6 bases). The CDR3 is 18 amino acids. Germline-derived CDR1 and CDR2 are LNHDA and SQIVND (reference sequence). With 3 bases removed from V and 1 base from J, the gap between germline ends came to 18 bases. CDR3 in amino acids: CASSIRHTGGLNTGELFF. For the CDR3, the DNA is TGTGCCAGTAGTATTCGGCATACCGGGGGACTGAACACCGGGGAGCTGTTTTTT. Full variable domain (missing parts from reference TRBV19 and TRBJ2-2): DGGITQSPKYLFRKEGQNVTLSCEQNLNHDAMYWYRQDPGQGLRLIYYSQIVNDFQKGDIAEGYSVSREKKESFPLTVTSAQKNPTAFYLCASSIRHTGGLNTGELFFGEGSRLTVL.

This clone appeared once. The chain couples TRBV5-4 to TRBJ2-3, with D tentatively TRBD1 or TRBD2 (5 bases each). This CDR3 region has 15 residues. Trimming left V 3 bases short and J 0 bases short, with 11 bases between. In germline, CDR1 is SGHNT, CDR2 YYREEE (reference sequence). CDR3 bases: TGTGCCAGCAGCTGGGACCAACGAAGCACAGATACGCAGTATTTT. The encoded protein is CASSWDQRSTDTQYF.

The chain combines TRBV30 with TRBJ1-5; D uncertain. Germline CDR1 and CDR2: GTSNPN and SVGIG (reference sequence). The CDR3 extends over 15 amino acids. Trimming stripped 1 base from V and 3 bases from J, with 13 bases between. CDR3 region: CAWSEAHNFNQPQHF. The CDR3, as DNA: TGTGCCTGGAGTGAAGCGCACAATTTCAATCAGCCCCAGCATTTT.

The chain recombines TRBV6-5 with TRBJ1-1, with a possible D match to TRBD1 (6 bases). The CDR3 is 15 amino acids. Germline V gene lookup returns CDR1 MNHEY and CDR2 SVGAGI. V shed 4 bases and J shed 1 base, with 13 bases lying between them. The CDR3 region is CASSSAGTQNTEAFF. In DNA, the CDR3 is TGTGCCAGCAGTTCTGCCGGGACACAGAACACTGAAGCTTTCTTT.

The gene calls are TRBV5-5 and TRBJ1-4; D is possibly TRBD1 (6 bases). This CDR3 comprises 14 residues. Germline V lookup: CDR1 SGHKS, CDR2 YYEKEE (reference sequence). V lost 5 bases and J 7 bases, leaving 15 bases between the germline ends. The CDR3 reads CASSMTGPGEKLFF. Here the CDR3 DNA reads TGTGCCAGCAGTATGACAGGTCCGGGTGAAAAACTGTTTTTT.

This clone was picked up a small number of times. The chain carries TRBV4-1 and TRBJ1-1; D gene ambiguous. Trimming took 1 base from V and 0 from J, leaving 6 bases between them. The CDR3 runs 14 residues. Germline lookup yields CDR1 MGHRA and CDR2 YSYEKL. CDR3 coding DNA: TGCGCCAGCAGCCAAGGTCTTCTGAACACTGAAGCTTTCTTT. Protein product: CASSQGLLNTEAFF.

The chain uses TRBV18 and TRBJ2-7, with TRBD2 matching over 8 bases. The CDR3 is 14 amino acids. The trim removed 6 bases at V and 1 base at J, leaving 5 bases unmatched. Germline lookup yields CDR1 KGHSH and CDR2 LQKENI. CDR3: CASSQGTSSYEQYF. The CDR3 coding sequence is TGTGCCAGCTCCCAGGGGACTAGTTCCTACGAGCAGTACTTC.

This chain joins TRBV6-5 and TRBJ1-1; D gene unclear. CDR3 length: 13 residues. In germline, CDR1 is MNHEY, CDR2 SVGAGI. The V end lost 5 bases, the J end lost 4 bases, and 11 bases lay between the germline ends. The CDR3 region is CASSPGSGTEAFF. CDR3 sequence (DNA): TGTGCCAGCAGTCCGGGTAGTGGCACTGAAGCTTTCTTT.

The chain employs TRBV10-3 and TRBJ1-5; 10 nucleotides match TRBD1. CDR1 and CDR2 from the germline V gene are ENHRY and SYGVKD. The CDR3 extends over 16 amino acids. The J segment lost 3 bases and the V segment lost 3 bases, leaving 5 bases of the junction unmatched. For the CDR3, the DNA is TGTGCCATCAGTGAACCGGGACAGGGGAACAATCAGCCCCAGCATTTT. This encodes CAISEPGQGNNQPQHF.

The J gene is TRBJ2-3, the V gene TRBV6-6; 7 nucleotides agree with TRBD2. The CDR3 runs to 15 residues. Germline V gene lookup returns CDR1 MNHNY and CDR2 SVGAGI (reference sequence). V was clipped by 0 bases and J by 4 bases; unmatched bases: 4. In DNA form, the CDR3 reads TGTGCCAGCAGTTACTCGGCGGGGAGGGCAGATACGCAGTATTTT. It is translated as CASSYSAGRADTQYF.

This sequence joins TRBV5-1 and TRBJ2-2, with D possibly TRBD1 on 6 matching bases. Trimming pared 0 bases from V and 6 bases from J, leaving 12 bases between. This CDR3 region has 15 residues. CDR1 is SGHRS, CDR2 YFSETQ, per germline. The CDR3 is CASSLAGGISGELFF. The CDR3 nucleotides are TGCGCCAGCAGCTTGGCTGGGGGCATCTCCGGGGAGCTGTTTTTT.

J is TRBJ1-2 and V is TRBV28; D unresolved. Germline CDR1 is MDHEN and CDR2 is SYDVKM. This CDR3 spans 14 amino acids. V was shortened by 6 bases and J by 4 bases, with 15 bases between the two germline ends. The CDR3 reads CASSPGQSPYGYTF. The CDR3 nucleotides read TGTGCCAGCAGCCCCGGGCAGAGCCCCTATGGCTACACCTTC.

The chain uses TRBV19 and TRBJ1-5; perhaps TRBD1 as D (6 bases). This CDR3 has 15 amino acids. Trimming removed 1 base at V and 4 bases at J, with 11 bases between. The germline CDR1 and CDR2 sequences are LNHDA and SQIVND (reference sequence). The CDR3 DNA is TGTGCCAGTAGTATAGTTGCAACAGGGAATCAGCCCCAGCATTTT. Amino acid sequence: CASSIVATGNQPQHF.

The rearrangement uses TRBV6-2 or TRBV6-3 and TRBJ2-5; no definite D call. The CDR3 sequence is 15 residues long. With 2 bases removed from V and 5 bases from J, the gap between germline ends came to 15 bases. Germline V lookup: CDR1 MNHEY, CDR2 SVGEGT. CDR3 bases: TGTGCCAGCAGTTACGGGCTCAGCCCTGTTGAGACCCAGTACTTC. Translating it yields CASSYGLSPVETQYF.

The rearrangement links TRBV6-4 to TRBJ2-1; D perhaps matches TRBD1 (5 bases). Germline V gene sequence: CDR1 MRHNA, CDR2 SNTAGT. CDR3 length equals 13 residues. V dropped 0 bases and J dropped 7 bases, with 7 bases sitting between them. The CDR3 here is CASSDSNRNEQFF. Written as DNA, the CDR3 is TGTGCCAGCAGTGACTCGAACAGGAATGAGCAGTTCTTC.

This chain's CDR3 is CASNGPDYGYTF. For the CDR3, the DNA is TGTGCCAGCAACGGTCCCGACTATGGCTACACCTTC. The chain couples TRBV7-9 to TRBJ1-2; no firm D call. V was pared by 7 bases and J by 3 bases, with 9 bases between. The CDR3 sequence is 12 residues long. In germline, CDR1 is SEHNR, CDR2 FQNEAQ (reference sequence).

The rearrangement uses TRBV12-3 or TRBV12-4 and TRBJ2-7, with TRBD1 as a possible D gene (5 bases). The V gene lost 5 bases and the J gene lost 0 bases, with 8 bases spanning the gap. This CDR3 comprises 13 residues. The CDR3 loop reads CASSIQVSYEQYF. The CDR3, as DNA: TGTGCCAGCAGTATACAGGTCTCCTACGAGCAGTACTTC.

V gene TRBV14 combines with J gene TRBJ1-1; D is unclear. There are 16 residues in the CDR3. V lost 1 base, J lost 1 base, and 13 bases lay in between. Germline CDR1 and CDR2: SGHDN and FVKESK. In nucleotides, the CDR3 is TGTGCCAGCAGCCAAGCTGGGGAAGGGTCGAACACTGAAGCTTTCTTT. The encoded protein is CASSQAGEGSNTEAFF.

The CDR3 DNA sequence: TGCGCCAGCCGCCTCAGGGGCTTCTCCACAGATACGCAGTATTTT. Translated: CASRLRGFSTDTQYF. V and J are TRBV5-1 and TRBJ2-3, with D possibly TRBD1 on 6 matching bases. In germline, CDR1 is SGHRS, CDR2 YFSETQ. V lost 7 bases to trimming and J lost 2 bases, with 17 bases between them. The CDR3 loop spans 15 amino acids. Full variable domain (rest looked up from reference TRBV5-1 and TRBJ2-3): KAGVTQTPRYLIKTRGQQVTLSCSPISGHRSVSWYQQTPGQGLQFLFEYFSETQRNKGNFPGRFSGRQFSNSRSEMNVSTLELGDSALYLCASRLRGFSTDTQYFGPGTRLTVL.

The chain uses TRBV19 and TRBJ2-5; no clear D gene. From germline, CDR1 is LNHDA and CDR2 SQIVND (reference sequence). The V end was cut by 4 bases, the J end by 0 bases, with 12 bases between. The CDR3 spans 15 residues. CDR3 sequence reads: CASSRTSPDQETQYF. CDR3 nucleotide sequence: TGTGCCAGTAGTAGGACCAGTCCCGACCAAGAGACCCAGTACTTC.

This chain joins TRBV19 and TRBJ2-3; D gene ambiguous. Trimming shortened V by 7 bases and J by 4 bases, and 12 bases separated the two germline ends. The CDR3 spans 13 residues. Germline values: CDR1 LNHDA, CDR2 SQIVND (reference sequence). The CDR3 bases are TGTGCCAGTATTGGGCCTGGGTCAGATACGCAGTATTTT. This encodes CASIGPGSDTQYF. The full variable domain, rest sourced from reference TRBV19 and TRBJ2-3, is DGGITQSPKYLFRKEGQNVTLSCEQNLNHDAMYWYRQDPGQGLRLIYYSQIVNDFQKGDIAEGYSVSREKKESFPLTVTSAQKNPTAFYLCASIGPGSDTQYFGPGTRLTVL.

This chain joins TRBV29-1 and TRBJ2-7, with a possible D match to TRBD1 (6 bases). Germline V CDR1 and CDR2: SQVTM, ANQGSEA. The V gene lost 4 bases and the J gene lost 2 bases, with 12 bases spanning the gap. The length of the CDR3 is 13 residues. The CDR3 DNA is TGCAGCGTTGCCCCAGGGGTCACCTACGAGCAGTACTTC. The encoded protein is CSVAPGVTYEQYF.